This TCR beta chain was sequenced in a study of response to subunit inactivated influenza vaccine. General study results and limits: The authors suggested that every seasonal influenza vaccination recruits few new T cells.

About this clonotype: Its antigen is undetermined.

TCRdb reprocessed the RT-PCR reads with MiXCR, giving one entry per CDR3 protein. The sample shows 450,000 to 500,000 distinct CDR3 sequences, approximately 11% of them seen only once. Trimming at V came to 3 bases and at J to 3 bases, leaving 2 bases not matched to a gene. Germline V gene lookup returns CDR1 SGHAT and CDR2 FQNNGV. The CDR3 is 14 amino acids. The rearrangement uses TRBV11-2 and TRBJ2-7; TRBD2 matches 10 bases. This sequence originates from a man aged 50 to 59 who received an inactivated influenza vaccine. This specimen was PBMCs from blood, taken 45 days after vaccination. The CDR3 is CASSFERGGYEQYF. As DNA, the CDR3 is TGTGCCAGCAGCTTCGAGCGGGGGGGCTACGAGCAGTACTTC.